This section outlines one TCR beta chain sequence together with its context. Some clones are missing from TCRdb's copy, which holds only in-frame ones; the method was immunoSEQ multiplex PCR. This sample has 150,000 or so clones, with less than 95% found just once. This specimen belongs to a study of T cell responses to AZD1222 COVID-19 vaccine. Germline CDR1 and CDR2: SGDLS and YYNGEE. Trimming stripped 0 bases from V and 8 bases from J, with 8 bases between. This CDR3 spans 13 amino acids. The receptor's source is an adult in good health. Sequencing used peripheral blood, obtained on day 0 of AZD1222 vaccination. V and J are TRBV9 and TRBJ2-2; tentative D call: TRBD1 (6 bases). The CDR3 here is CASSVVDSGELFF. The CDR3 nucleotides read TGTGCCAGCAGCGTAGTGGACAGTGGGGAGCTGTTTTTT.